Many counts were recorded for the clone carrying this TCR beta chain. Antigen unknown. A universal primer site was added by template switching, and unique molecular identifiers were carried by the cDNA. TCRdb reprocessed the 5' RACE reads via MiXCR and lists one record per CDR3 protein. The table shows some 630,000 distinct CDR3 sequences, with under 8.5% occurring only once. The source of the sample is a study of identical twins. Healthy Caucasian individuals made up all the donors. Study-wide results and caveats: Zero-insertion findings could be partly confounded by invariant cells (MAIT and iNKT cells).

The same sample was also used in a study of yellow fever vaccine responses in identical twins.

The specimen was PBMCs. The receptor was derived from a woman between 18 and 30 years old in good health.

The CDR3 loop reads CSGYRDNGNTIYF. The CDR3 DNA sequence: TGCAGCGGTTACCGGGACAACGGAAACACCATATATTTT. This chain connects TRBV29-1 to TRBJ1-3; maybe TRBD1 (6 bases). Germline loops: CDR1 SQVTM, CDR2 ANQGSEA. Trimming left V 7 bases short and J 4 bases short, with 14 bases between. The CDR3 spans 13 residues.